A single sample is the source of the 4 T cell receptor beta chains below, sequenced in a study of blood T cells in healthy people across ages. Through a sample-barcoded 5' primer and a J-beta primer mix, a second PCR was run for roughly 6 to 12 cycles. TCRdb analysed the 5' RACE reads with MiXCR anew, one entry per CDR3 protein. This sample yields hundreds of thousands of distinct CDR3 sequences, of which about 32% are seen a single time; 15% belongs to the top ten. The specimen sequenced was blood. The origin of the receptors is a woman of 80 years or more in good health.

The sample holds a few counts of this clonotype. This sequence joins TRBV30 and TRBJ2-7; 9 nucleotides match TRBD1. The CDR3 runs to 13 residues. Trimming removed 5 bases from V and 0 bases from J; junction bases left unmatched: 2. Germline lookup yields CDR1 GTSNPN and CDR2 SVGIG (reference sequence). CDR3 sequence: CAWGTGRSYEQYF. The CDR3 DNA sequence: TGTGCCTGGGGGACAGGGCGCTCCTACGAGCAGTACTTC.

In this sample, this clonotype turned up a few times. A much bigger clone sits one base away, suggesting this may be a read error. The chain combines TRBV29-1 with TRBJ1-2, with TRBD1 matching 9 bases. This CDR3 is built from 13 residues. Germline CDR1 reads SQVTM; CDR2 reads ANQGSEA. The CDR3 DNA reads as TGCAGCGTTAGGACAGGGGATGACTATAGCTACACCTTC. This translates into CSVRTGDDYSYTF.

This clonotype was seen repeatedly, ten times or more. The CDR3 coding sequence is TGTGCCAGCAGCCGTGACCGGCTAAGCACAGATACGCAGTATTTT. Amino acid sequence: CASSRDRLSTDTQYF. This chain uses TRBV7-2 with TRBJ2-3; no reliable D call. Trimming left V 5 bases short and J 0 bases short, with 12 bases between. There are 15 residues in the CDR3. Germline values: CDR1 SGHTA, CDR2 FQGNSA.

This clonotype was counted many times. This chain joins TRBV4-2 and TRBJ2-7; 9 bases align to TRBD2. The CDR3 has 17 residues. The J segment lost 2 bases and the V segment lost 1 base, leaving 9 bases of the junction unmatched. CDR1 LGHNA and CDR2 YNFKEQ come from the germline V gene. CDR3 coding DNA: TGTGCCAGCAGCCAAGTGAGCGGGGGGCTTCTTACCTACGAGCAGTACTTC. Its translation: CASSQVSGGLLTYEQYF.